A single sample gave rise to the 27 T cell receptor beta chains below, sequenced in a study of blood T cell repertoires in COVID-19. Sequenced by immunoSEQ multiplex PCR; TCRdb stores in-frame clones only, minus some. The data show 250,000 to 300,000 clones, roughly 80% seen once. Sequencing input: PBMCs or T cells enriched from blood (not recorded which). The receptors shown here come from a man aged 35-49 years who had been exposed to COVID-19.

The chain combines TRBV10-1 with TRBJ1-2, with D maybe TRBD1 (6 bases). V shed 10 bases and J shed 8 bases, with 20 bases lying between them. The CDR3 runs 13 residues. Germline CDR1 is WNHNN and CDR2 is SYGVQD (reference sequence). The CDR3 sequence: CATQQGFGGGYTF. In DNA, the CDR3 is TGCGCCACACAACAGGGTTTTGGAGGAGGCTACACCTTC.

The chain links TRBV6-5 to TRBJ2-7; possibly TRBD2 for D (6 bases). This CDR3 comprises 15 residues. Trimming took off 7 bases at V and 3 bases at J, with 19 bases between the two ends. Looked up from germline, CDR1 is MNHEY and CDR2 is SVGAGI. CDR3 in DNA: TGTGCCAGCAAGACAGCAGGTAGCGGAAACTACGAGCAGTACTTC. Its protein product is CASKTAGSGNYEQYF.

On this clone itself: The junction does not match germline at one end; this may be a read error. The chain carries TRBV7-7 and TRBJ2-5; weak D call: TRBD2 (5 bases). This CDR3 is built from 11 residues. Per the germline V gene, CDR1 is SSHAT and CDR2 is FNYEAQ (reference sequence). The CDR3 loop is CASRTGETQYF. DNA for the CDR3: TGTGCTAGCAGAACGGGGGAGACCCAGTACTTC.

This chain joins TRBV12-3 or TRBV12-4 and TRBJ1-2, with D tentatively TRBD1 (6 bases). Trimming pared 6 bases from V and 1 base from J, leaving 9 bases between. There are 13 residues in the CDR3. This CDR3 is CASRLQGNYGYTF. For the CDR3, the DNA is TGTGCCAGCAGGCTACAGGGTAACTATGGCTACACCTTC.

This clone appeared a few times. The chain combines TRBV7-9 with TRBJ2-3; 10 bases map to TRBD1. Germline V gene lookup returns CDR1 SEHNR and CDR2 FQNEAQ (reference sequence). CDR3 size: 16 residues. The junction had 8 bases not matched to a gene; V was cut back by 5 bases and J by 3 bases. The CDR3 here is CASSRAGTGETDTQYF. The CDR3 DNA reads TGTGCCAGCAGCCGAGCCGGGACAGGGGAGACAGATACGCAGTATTTT.

The rearrangement joins TRBV9 to TRBJ1-1; D not certain. The germline V and J ends were trimmed by 0 bases and 8 bases, with 11 bases remaining between them. The CDR3 covers 13 residues. Germline V CDR1 and CDR2: SGDLS, YYNGEE. The CDR3 sequence is CASSVDIFSEAFF. The CDR3 nucleotides read TGTGCCAGCAGCGTAGACATATTTTCGGAAGCTTTCTTT. The full variable domain, in which reference TRBV9 and TRBJ1-1 provide the parts outside the CDR3, is DSGVTQTPKHLITATGQRVTLRCSPRSGDLSVYWYQQSLDQGLQFLIQYYNGEERAKGNILERFSAQQFPDLHSELNLSSLELGDSALYFCASSVDIFSEAFFGQGTRLTVV.

The chain joins TRBV6-5 to TRBJ2-3, with 7 positions matching TRBD1. V was pared by 4 bases and J by 6 bases, with 10 bases of the junction left unmatched. The CDR3 spans 15 residues. CDR1 MNHEY and CDR2 SVGAGI come from the germline V gene. In DNA, the CDR3 is TGTGCCAGCAGTTTGGGACAGTTTTTCCGGGATACGCAGTATTTT. It codes for CASSLGQFFRDTQYF.

The count of this clone is one. This sequence joins TRBV19 and TRBJ2-1, with 8 positions matching TRBD2. The CDR3 is 13 residues long. The ends lost 6 bases at V and 10 bases at J; junction bases unmatched: 8. CDR1 is LNHDA and CDR2 is SQIVND in the germline V gene (reference sequence). Here the CDR3 reads CASRVPAGGEQFF. CDR3 nucleotide sequence: TGTGCCAGTAGAGTGCCCGCGGGAGGAGAGCAGTTCTTC.

This chain joins TRBV27 and TRBJ1-1; 7 bases are shared with TRBD1. The ends lost 0 bases at V and 0 bases at J; junction bases unmatched: 10. The CDR3 contains 18 residues. Germline CDR1 is MNHEY and CDR2 is SMNVEV (reference sequence). This chain's CDR3 is CASSLSTVMTGLNTEAFF. As DNA, the CDR3 is TGTGCCAGCAGTTTATCTACTGTAATGACAGGGCTGAACACTGAAGCTTTCTTT.

V is TRBV15 and J is TRBJ2-1, with 14 bases fitting TRBD2. Losses at the gene ends were 11 bases for V and 6 bases for J; bases not matched to a gene: 9. From germline, CDR1 is LNHNV and CDR2 YYDKDF (reference sequence). The CDR3 contains 15 residues. The CDR3, as DNA: TGTGCCTCGGGACTAGCGGGAGCTCGGGGCAATGAGCAGTTCTTC. Amino acids: CASGLAGARGNEQFF.

The chain has TRBV6-5 and TRBJ1-2; 7 bases match TRBD1. The CDR3 is 13 residues long. The germline V gene encodes CDR1 MNHEY and CDR2 SVGAGI. J was trimmed by 8 bases and V by 7 bases; bases with no gene match: 10. Here the CDR3 DNA reads TGTGCCAGCAACCGACAGGGTAGCGGAGGCTACACCTTC. Its protein is CASNRQGSGGYTF.

V gene TRBV6-5 combines with J gene TRBJ2-2; 10 nucleotides agree with TRBD2. CDR1 MNHEY and CDR2 SVGAGI come from the germline V gene. The CDR3 spans 14 residues. V gave up 10 bases and J gave up 5 bases; unmatched junction bases: 7. The CDR3 region is CATRTSGATGELFF. In DNA, the CDR3 is TGTGCCACACGGACTAGCGGAGCAACCGGGGAGCTGTTTTTT.

The V gene is TRBV7-9, the J gene TRBJ2-5, with a tentative D call TRBD1 (5 bases). Trimming stripped 5 bases from V and 1 base from J, with 17 bases between. CDR3 length: 16 amino acids. From germline, CDR1 is SEHNR and CDR2 FQNEAQ (reference sequence). In DNA form, the CDR3 reads TGTGCCAGCAGCCCGTGGGTGGGGCGGACCCAAGAGACCCAGTACTTC. This encodes CASSPWVGRTQETQYF. The full variable domain, in which reference TRBV7-9 and TRBJ2-5 provide the parts outside the CDR3, is DTGVSQNPRHKITKRGQNVTFRCDPISEHNRLYWYRQTLGQGPEFLTYFQNEAQLEKSRLLSDRFSAERPKGSFSTLEIQRTEQGDSAMYLCASSPWVGRTQETQYFGPGTRLLVL.

The J gene is TRBJ1-6, the V gene TRBV7-9; D not resolved. The germline V gene has CDR1 SEHNR and CDR2 FQNEAQ (reference sequence). Trimming took off 7 bases at V and 8 bases at J, with 9 bases between the two ends. This CDR3 has 12 residues. The CDR3 spells CASMYGDSPLHF. CDR3 DNA: TGTGCCAGCATGTATGGAGATTCACCCCTCCACTTT.

V usage is TRBV10-1 and J usage is TRBJ2-7; the match to TRBD2 covers 10 bases. The length of the CDR3 is 15 residues. J gave up 5 bases and V 4 bases, and 8 bases lay outside the gene matches. Germline V CDR1 and CDR2: WNHNN, SYGVQD (reference sequence). The CDR3 DNA follows: TGCGCCAGCAGTGGAGAGACTAGCGGGCTCCACGAGCAGTACTTC. Protein product: CASSGETSGLHEQYF.

V and J are TRBV11-2 and TRBJ2-5; 8 bases agree with TRBD2. Germline CDR1 is SGHAT and CDR2 is FQNNGV. Unmatched junction bases numbered 7, after V lost 3 bases and J lost 4 bases. This CDR3 is built from 15 residues. The CDR3 region is CASSFPGLGRETQYF. The CDR3 DNA follows: TGTGCCAGCAGCTTTCCGGGACTAGGTCGAGAGACCCAGTACTTC.

This clone occurred once. The chain uses TRBV27 and TRBJ2-3; no clear D gene. CDR1 is MNHEY, CDR2 SMNVEV, per germline (reference sequence). The CDR3 spans 14 residues. V lost 6 bases to trimming and J lost 7 bases, with 17 bases between them. The CDR3 protein is CASSPLLRVYTQYF. DNA of the CDR3: TGTGCCAGCAGCCCATTGTTGCGAGTATATACGCAGTATTTT.

The gene calls are TRBV19 and TRBJ2-7; 7 positions match TRBD1. CDR1 and CDR2 (germline): LNHDA, SQIVND (reference sequence). The CDR3 is 14 residues long. The V and J ends lost 8 bases and 7 bases, in that order; junction bases with no gene match: 14. The CDR3 spells CASAKSRGLHEQYF. The CDR3 nucleotides read TGTGCCAGTGCGAAGTCTAGGGGGCTTCATGAGCAGTACTTC. The full variable domain, with the rest looked up from reference TRBV19 and TRBJ2-7, is DGGITQSPKYLFRKEGQNVTLSCEQNLNHDAMYWYRQDPGQGLRLIYYSQIVNDFQKGDIAEGYSVSREKKESFPLTVTSAQKNPTAFYLCASAKSRGLHEQYFGPGTRLTVT.

The V call is TRBV2, the J call TRBJ1-1; 7 nucleotides line up with TRBD1. CDR3 size: 14 residues. CDR1 and CDR2 from the germline V gene are SNHLY and FYNNEI. V lost 6 bases and J lost 1; bases outside the gene matches: 5. The CDR3 here is CASRKGQQNTEAFF. In nucleotides, the CDR3 is TGTGCCAGCAGGAAGGGACAGCAGAACACTGAAGCTTTCTTT.

This chain joins TRBV5-1 and TRBJ2-5, with 8 bases that match TRBD1. CDR1 and CDR2 from the germline V gene are SGHRS and YFSETQ. This CDR3 is 16 amino acids long. The trim removed 4 bases at V and 5 bases at J, leaving 13 bases unmatched. CDR3 loop: CASSGMDRVVSETQYF. As DNA, the CDR3 is TGCGCCAGCAGCGGAATGGACAGGGTGGTTTCGGAGACCCAGTACTTC.

This chain uses TRBV9 with TRBJ2-3, with 9 bases aligning to TRBD2. Germline lookup yields CDR1 SGDLS and CDR2 YYNGEE. The CDR3 length is 17 residues. V was pared by 0 bases and J by 0 bases, with 5 bases of the junction left unmatched. This CDR3 is CASSVAATSGSTDTQYF. In nucleotides, the CDR3 is TGTGCCAGCAGCGTAGCGGCGACTAGCGGAAGCACAGATACGCAGTATTTT.

The chain recombines TRBV29-1 with TRBJ2-3, with D perhaps matching TRBD2 (5 bases). CDR3 size: 14 residues. Germline CDR1 and CDR2: SQVTM and ANQGSEA. Trimming left V 2 bases short and J 6 bases short, with 15 bases between. CDR3 loop: CSVEPTEGLDTQYF. The CDR3 DNA reads TGCAGCGTTGAACCAACAGAGGGCCTCGATACGCAGTATTTT.

The V gene is TRBV3-1 (or the pseudogene TRBV3-2), the J gene TRBJ1-2; 8 bases map to TRBD1. This CDR3 has 13 amino acids. V trimming: 4 bases; J trimming: 4 bases; junction bases outside the gene matches: 2. Looked up from germline, CDR1 is LGHDT and CDR2 is YNNKEL (reference sequence). This chain's CDR3 is CASSRTGPYGYTF. Written as DNA, the CDR3 is TGTGCCAGCAGCCGGACAGGGCCCTATGGCTACACCTTC.

This chain uses TRBV30 with TRBJ2-5; 11 bases match TRBD2. The CDR3 is 18 residues long. Trimming removed 1 base from V and 5 bases from J; junction bases left unmatched: 15. Per the germline V gene, CDR1 is GTSNPN and CDR2 is SVGIG (reference sequence). CDR3 sequence: CAWSDGIGLAGGSETQYF. CDR3 DNA sequence: TGTGCCTGGAGTGACGGAATCGGGCTAGCGGGAGGATCTGAGACCCAGTACTTC.

The CDR3 DNA is TGCAGCGTTGCAGAAGTGTTGACAGGGGCGGAAAAACTGTTTTTT. This translates into CSVAEVLTGAEKLFF. The J gene is TRBJ1-4, the V gene TRBV29-1, with TRBD1 identical over 8 bases. CDR3 length equals 15 residues. The V segment lost 4 bases and the J segment 8 bases; nucleotides outside the gene matches: 12. From germline, CDR1 is SQVTM and CDR2 ANQGSEA.

The chain has TRBV7-2 and TRBJ1-6, with D perhaps matching TRBD1 (5 bases). With 5 bases removed from V and 7 bases from J, the gap between germline ends came to 18 bases. This CDR3 spans 16 amino acids. Germline V gene data show CDR1 as SGHTA and CDR2 as FQGNSA. The DNA of the CDR3 is TGTGCCAGCAGCACGCCTTTAATACCAGGGAATTCACCCCTCCACTTT. It yields the protein CASSTPLIPGNSPLHF.

CDR3 loop: CASSLVGDRVRLETQYF. The CDR3 DNA reads TGTGCCAGCAGCTTAGTTGGTGACAGGGTGAGATTAGAGACCCAGTACTTC. J is TRBJ2-5 and V is TRBV11-3; 7 nucleotides agree with TRBD1. The CDR3 totals 17 residues. The germline V gene has CDR1 SGHNT and CDR2 YENEEA. V lost 1 base, J lost 4 bases, and 12 bases stayed unmatched. Supplemented by reference TRBV11-3 and TRBJ2-5, the full variable domain reads EAGVVQSPRYKIIEKKQPVAFWCNPISGHNTLYWYLQNLGQGPELLIRYENEEAVDDSQLPKDRFSAERLKGVDSTLKIQPAELGDSAVYLCASSLVGDRVRLETQYFGPGTRLLVL.